The T cell receptor (beta chain) described here comes from a study of T-cell memory formation after mild COVID-19. Study-level information: TCR clusters were mostly donor specific.

CDR3 length: 13 residues. Per germline, CDR1 DFQATT and CDR2 SNEGSKA (reference sequence). Trimming pared 3 bases from V and 5 bases from J, leaving 12 bases between. General study findings and limits: Clones contracting over day 15 to 85 were CD4/CD8 balanced, with later expanders leaning CD4+. That cross-reactive memory joined was suggested by some responding clones appearing in pre-infection memory.

TCRdb passed the 5' RACE reads through MiXCR, listing each CDR3 protein once. The repertoire includes 450,000 to 650,000 distinct CDR3 sequences, approximately 18% of them detected once, and 12% sits in the top ten. Concerning this clonotype: Its antigen is unidentified.

The TCR sequence derives from an adult woman who had mild COVID-19 (a few samples of this study predate the infection). Cell type and time point are not known. Sequenced input: PBMCs or a T cell subset sorted from them (not recorded which). V gene TRBV20-1 combines with J gene TRBJ2-3; maybe TRBD2 (5 bases). CDR3 sequence reads: CSARSLAVDTQYF. The CDR3 nucleotides read TGCAGTGCTAGGAGCCTAGCAGTAGATACGCAGTATTTT.